The sample holds many counts of the clone carrying this T cell receptor (beta chain). Its antigen remains unknown. TCRdb re-called the 5' RACE reads through MiXCR, storing one row per CDR3 protein. This table has 500,000 to 650,000 distinct CDR3 sequences, about 5.4% appearing once. These data are taken from a study of CD8 T cells in ankylosing spondylitis. Notes on the study in general: Among TCR beta sequences, a motif of eight highly homologous variants appeared characteristic of ankylosing spondylitis blood. Relatively rare in peripheral blood, disease-linked clones were also CD8+. From matched ankylosing spondylitis synovial fluid, disease-linked clones were reportedly recovered at significantly enriched levels. Existing reports had already noted some motif variants in reactive arthritis synovial fluid and blood.

The germline V gene encodes CDR1 SGHAT and CDR2 FQNNGV. This CDR3 has 13 residues. The germline V and J ends were trimmed by 6 bases and 4 bases, with 12 bases remaining between them. The specimen was blood, either unsorted or a sorted T cell fraction (not recorded which). The rearrangement links TRBV11-2 to TRBJ1-1; no reliable D call. This TCR derives from a male donor with ankylosing spondylitis. The CDR3 DNA reads as TGTGCCAGCAGGCCAGGAGGGAGCACTGAAGCTTTCTTT. Residues: CASRPGGSTEAFF.